This TCR beta chain stems from a study of shared T cell receptors in the human thymus. This CDR3 is 15 amino acids long. V trimming: 3 bases; J trimming: 9 bases; junction bases outside the gene matches: 9. Germline V CDR1 and CDR2: ENHRY, SYGVKD. The data were produced by immunoSEQ multiplex PCR, yet TCRdb's version contains in-frame clones alone and is incomplete. The table has 500,000 to 850,000 clones, around 87% seen once. The data also belong to a second study, concerning human thymus T cells. That paper states: Repertoires sampled from thymus and blood appeared biased in V and J gene usage. Overlap was high between thymic repertoires from unrelated individuals, as reported in related research.

The rearrangement joins TRBV10-3 to TRBJ2-7, with TRBD2 matching over 12 bases. The receptor was isolated from a boy under three years old with a congenital heart defect. Sequencing input: thymocytes. The CDR3 spells CAISERLAGAGVQYF. Here the CDR3 DNA reads TGTGCCATCAGTGAAAGACTAGCGGGGGCGGGCGTGCAGTACTTC.